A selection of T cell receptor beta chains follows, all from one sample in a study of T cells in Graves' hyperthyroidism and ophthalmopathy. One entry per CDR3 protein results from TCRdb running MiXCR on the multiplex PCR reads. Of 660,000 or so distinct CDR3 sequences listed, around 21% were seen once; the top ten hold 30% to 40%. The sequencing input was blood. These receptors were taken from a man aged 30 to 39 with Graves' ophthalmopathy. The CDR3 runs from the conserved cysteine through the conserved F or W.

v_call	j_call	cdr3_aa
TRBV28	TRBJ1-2	CASSLLGGGTSGYTF
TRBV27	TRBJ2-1	CASSRTPGQGYNEQFF
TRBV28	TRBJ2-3	CASGDRLTDTQYF
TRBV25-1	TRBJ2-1	CASIGLAYNEQFF
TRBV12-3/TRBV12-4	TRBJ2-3	CASSLTSGFTDTQYF
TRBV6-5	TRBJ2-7	CASSYSASGGYEQYF
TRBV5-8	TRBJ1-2	CASSHELFLNYGYTF
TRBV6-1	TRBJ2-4	CASSKTPLGGKNIQYF
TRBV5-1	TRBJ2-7	CASSLRRLEEQYF
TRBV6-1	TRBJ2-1	CASAQPSYNEQFF
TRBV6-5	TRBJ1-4	CASSYMDGKGEKLFF
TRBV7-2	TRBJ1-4	CASSLGGQPNEKLFF
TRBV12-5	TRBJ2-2	CASGSPPGELFF
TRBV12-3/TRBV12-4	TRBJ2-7	CASSFRTGGHHEQYF
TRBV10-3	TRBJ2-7	CAIRSSGASYEQYF
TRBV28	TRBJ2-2	CASSLFTGELFF
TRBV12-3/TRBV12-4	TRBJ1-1	CASSSSGGAGTEAFF
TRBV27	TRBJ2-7	CASSCRDEQYF
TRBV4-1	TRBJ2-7	CASSQALQGFPYEQYF
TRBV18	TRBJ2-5	CASSPPSPAETQYF
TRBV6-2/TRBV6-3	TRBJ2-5	CASGPAGGGKTQYF
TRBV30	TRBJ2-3	CAWTPIGGDTQYF
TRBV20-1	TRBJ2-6	CSASAGNSGANVLTF
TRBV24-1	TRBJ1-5	CATSAPGQNQPQHF
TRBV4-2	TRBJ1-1	CASSQGVLRGAPEAFF
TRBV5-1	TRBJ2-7	CASSLVRGGYEQYF
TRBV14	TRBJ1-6	CASSPDRVEDDSPLHF
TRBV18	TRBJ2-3	CASSPPLTDTQYF
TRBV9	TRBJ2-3	CASSVGEGLAPTDTQYF
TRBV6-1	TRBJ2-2	CASRVLGRSTGELFF
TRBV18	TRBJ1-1	CASSVKGAHKAEAFF
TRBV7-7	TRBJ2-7	CASSSLGVEGEQYF
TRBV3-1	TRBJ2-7	CASSQDPALSYEQYF
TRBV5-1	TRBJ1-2	CASSYDRAGYTF
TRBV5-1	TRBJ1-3	CASSLQEGSGNTIYF
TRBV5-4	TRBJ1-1	CASSPGTGGSPTEAFF
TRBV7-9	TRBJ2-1	CASSVKQSHNEQFF
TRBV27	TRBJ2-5	CASSLYLAGAGETQYF
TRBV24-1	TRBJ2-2	CATRDRTGELFF
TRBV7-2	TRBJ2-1	CASSSPGLAGGEQFF
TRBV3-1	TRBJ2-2	CASSQDPQRELAGELFF
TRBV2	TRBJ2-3	CASGPSGAVDTQYF
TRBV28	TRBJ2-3	CASYRGGGTDTQYF
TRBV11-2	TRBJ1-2	CASSYIPGQSLANYGYTF
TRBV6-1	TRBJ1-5	CASSGGINSNQPQHF
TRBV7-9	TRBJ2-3	CASSYTGYSTDTQYF
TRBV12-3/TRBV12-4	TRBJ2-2	CASTQRFAGVFTGELFF
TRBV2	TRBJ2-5	CASSKGGNQETQYF
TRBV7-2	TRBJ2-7	CASSSTGINEQYF
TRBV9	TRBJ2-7	CASSPGAAETYEQYF